This note documents a single T cell receptor beta chain sequence. Its antigen is as yet unknown. The record originates from a study of cytomegalovirus exposure and HLA in healthy donors. Study overall: The early release's HLA-typed donors yielded tens of millions of unique TCRs.

Overall study results and limits: Evidence from a later analysis indicated that most CMV-associated TCR beta chains looked HLA-restricted. Upon later analysis, HLA-associated TCR beta chains proved more clonally expanded than other, equally common chains.

From germline, CDR1 is SNHLY and CDR2 FYNNEI. Trimming at V came to 4 bases and at J to 0 bases, leaving 2 bases not matched to a gene. There are 15 residues in the CDR3. 60 Vbeta and 13 Jbeta primers were used in PCR. Measured with immunoSEQ multiplex PCR; TCRdb has only the in-frame clones, and not every one. The sample contains about 130,000 clones, over 70% of which appear only once. The material sequenced was PBMCs. This clonotype was sampled from a woman aged 40-49 years in good health and CMV-seronegative. J is TRBJ2-1 and V is TRBV2, with TRBD1 matching over 8 bases. CDR3 in amino acids: CASSVDRGSYNEQFF. The CDR3 coding sequence is TGTGCCAGCAGTGTTGACAGGGGCTCCTACAATGAGCAGTTCTTC.